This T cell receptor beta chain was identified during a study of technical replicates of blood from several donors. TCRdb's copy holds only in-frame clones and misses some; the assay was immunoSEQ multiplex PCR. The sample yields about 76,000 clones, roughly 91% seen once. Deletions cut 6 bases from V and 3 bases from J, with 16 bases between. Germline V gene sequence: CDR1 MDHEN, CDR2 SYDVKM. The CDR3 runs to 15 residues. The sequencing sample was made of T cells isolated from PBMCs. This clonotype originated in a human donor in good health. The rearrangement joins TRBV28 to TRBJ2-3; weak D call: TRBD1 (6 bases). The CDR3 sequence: CASSLVGAGTDTQYF. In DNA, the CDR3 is TGTGCCAGCAGCCTCGTGGGGGCAGGGACAGATACGCAGTATTTT.